What follows describes a single T cell receptor (beta chain). Treatment reported: around 19 received Ad26.COV2.S at low or high dose, single or two shots; about 5 received placebo; per-sample allocation not given. After the first vaccine or placebo injection, samples were drawn on day 63. The donor's status was that of an adult aged 18-55 years in Boston. The sample is drawn from a study of Ad26.COV2.S vaccination and SARS-CoV-2 variants. Turning to the study itself: The donor participated in the COV1001 trial, in its Ad26.COV2.S arm.

V dropped 0 bases and J dropped 3 bases, with 21 bases sitting between them. CDR1 is LGHDT, CDR2 YNNKEL, per germline (reference sequence). CDR3 length: 18 amino acids. TCRdb keeps only in-frame clones here, not all; method: immunoSEQ multiplex PCR. The table lists around 320,000 clones, about 86% of them singletons. The receptor's source is a person aged 18-65 years who received the Ad26.COV2.S COVID-19 vaccine or a placebo. This chain connects TRBV3-1 (or the pseudogene TRBV3-2) to TRBJ2-7, with D unclear. The input for sequencing was peripheral blood, taken in a trial of Ad26.COV2.S vaccine versus placebo. The CDR3 sequence is CASSQEGSKEKTSYEQYF. The CDR3 DNA reads TGTGCCAGCAGCCAAGAGGGAAGTAAGGAGAAGACAAGCTACGAGCAGTACTTC.